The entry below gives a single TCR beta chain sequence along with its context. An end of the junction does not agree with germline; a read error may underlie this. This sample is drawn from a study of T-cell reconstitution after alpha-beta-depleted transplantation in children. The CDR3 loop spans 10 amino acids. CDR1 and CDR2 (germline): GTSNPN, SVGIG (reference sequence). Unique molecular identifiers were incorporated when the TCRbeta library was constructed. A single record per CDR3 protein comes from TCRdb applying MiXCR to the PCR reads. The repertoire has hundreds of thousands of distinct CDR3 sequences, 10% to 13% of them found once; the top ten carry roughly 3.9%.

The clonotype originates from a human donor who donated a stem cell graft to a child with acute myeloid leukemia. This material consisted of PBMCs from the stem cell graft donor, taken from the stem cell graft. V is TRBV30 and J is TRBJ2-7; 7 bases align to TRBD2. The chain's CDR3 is CAWGRLAIIF. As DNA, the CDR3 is TGTGCCTGGGGTCGACTAGCTATTATCTTC. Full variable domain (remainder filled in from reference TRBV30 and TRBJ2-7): SQTIHQWPATLVQPVGSPLSLECTVEGTSNPNLYWYRQAAGRGLQLLFYSVGIGQISSEVPQNLSASRPQDRQFILSSKKLLLSDSGFYLCAWGRLAIIFGPGTRLTVT.